Below, 27 T cell receptor beta chains from the same sample are listed, as sequenced in a study of breast tumors, draining lymph nodes, adjacent tissues. TCRdb reprocessed the multiplex PCR reads via MiXCR and lists one record per CDR3 protein. The data show 75,000 to 100,000 distinct CDR3 sequences, roughly 20% seen once. The lymph nodes were axillary draining lymph nodes from breast cancer patients. Specimen: axillary lymph node tissue. The receptor set was obtained from a female donor with breast cancer. Some clones in this sample may be carry-over from other donors' samples.

This clonotype has a count of ten or more. The V call is TRBV7-2, the J call TRBJ2-1; 14 nucleotides line up with TRBD2. The V and J ends lost 1 base and 6 bases, in that order; junction bases with no gene match: 5. The CDR3 has 17 amino acids. CDR1 and CDR2 (germline): SGHTA, FQGNSA. The CDR3 region is CASSLGTSGRYSNEQFF. The CDR3, as DNA: TGTGCCAGCAGCTTAGGGACTAGCGGGAGGTATTCCAATGAGCAGTTCTTC.

This clonotype was seen at least ten times. V is TRBV20-1 and J is TRBJ2-7; TRBD1 might be the D (6 bases). The CDR3 consists of 13 residues. V was cut by 2 bases and J by 0 bases, with 8 bases left in between. Germline CDR1 and CDR2: DFQATT and SNEGSKA (reference sequence). CDR3 amino acids: CSARSDSSYEQYF. DNA of the CDR3: TGCAGTGCTAGATCGGACAGCTCCTACGAGCAGTACTTC.

A note on this clonotype: Possible read error: a much larger clone is one base away. The chain couples TRBV24-1 to TRBJ2-5; 7 bases are shared with TRBD1. The germline CDR1 and CDR2 sequences are KGHDR and SFDVKD. This CDR3 region has 12 residues. CDR3 protein: CATGTEQEAQYF. CDR3 bases: TGTGCCACCGGGACAGAGCAAGAGGCCCAGTACTTC.

Comment on this clonotype: A read error is possible here, since a much larger clone lies one base away. This chain links TRBV27 with TRBJ2-7; tentative D call: TRBD1 (5 bases). Trimming shortened V by 2 bases and J by 2 bases, and 13 bases separated the two germline ends. The CDR3 loop spans 15 amino acids. Germline CDR1 and CDR2: MNHEY and SMNVEV (reference sequence). CDR3 in amino acids: CASSLLGRETYEQYF. The DNA for the CDR3 is TGTGCCAGCAGTTTACTGGGCAGGGAAACCTACGAGCAGTACTTC.

This clonotype occurred many times. The chain combines TRBV14 with TRBJ2-3, with no clear D. The CDR3 spans 11 residues. V was cut by 2 bases and J by 7 bases, with 4 bases left in between. Germline V gives CDR1 SGHDN, CDR2 FVKESK. The CDR3 region has the DNA TGTGCCAGCAGCCAATCCTATACGCAGTATTTT. Protein: CASSQSYTQYF.

This clonotype showed up many times. The J gene is TRBJ2-7, the V gene TRBV4-2; possible D gene TRBD2, 6 bases. The CDR3 loop spans 15 amino acids. V was shortened by 4 bases and J by 0 bases, with 13 bases between the two germline ends. Per germline, CDR1 LGHNA and CDR2 YNFKEQ. As DNA, the CDR3 is TGTGCCAGCAGCCCAGGTCGCGGGACCTCCTACGAGCAGTACTTC. Its translation: CASSPGRGTSYEQYF.

This clonotype came up many times. The chain joins TRBV7-8 to TRBJ2-3; D is ambiguous. The CDR3 covers 13 residues. The V and J ends lost 6 bases and 6 bases respectively, with 13 bases between them. Germline CDR1 reads SGHVS; CDR2 reads FQNEAQ. For the CDR3, the DNA is TGTGCCAGCAGTGTCTTTAGGGTCGATACGCAGTATTTT. Its translation: CASSVFRVDTQYF.

The sample holds many counts of this clonotype. The V gene is TRBV6-2 or TRBV6-3, the J gene TRBJ2-7, with 7 bases identical to TRBD2. After removal of 2 bases from V and 9 bases from J, the junction contained 10 bases not matched to a gene. Germline V CDR1 and CDR2: MNHEY, SVGEGT. The CDR3 has 14 amino acids. CDR3 sequence reads: CASSYAGESPGQYF. CDR3 coding DNA: TGTGCCAGCAGTTACGCGGGGGAATCACCCGGGCAGTACTTC.

In this sample, this clonotype turned up many times. V is TRBV5-5 and J is TRBJ2-1; TRBD2 agrees at 14 bases. Unmatched junction bases numbered 12, after V lost 1 base and J lost 6 bases. Looked up from germline, CDR1 is SGHKS and CDR2 is YYEKEE (reference sequence). The CDR3 consists of 19 residues. CDR3 sequence reads: CASSLRRTSGGWAVNEQFF. CDR3 DNA: TGTGCCAGCAGCTTGAGAAGGACTAGCGGGGGGTGGGCCGTCAATGAGCAGTTCTTC. The complete variable domain, with remaining parts taken from reference TRBV5-5 and TRBJ2-1, reads DAGVTQSPTHLIKTRGQQVTLRCSPISGHKSVSWYQQVLGQGPQFIFQYYEKEERGRGNFPDRFSARQFPNYSSELNVNALLLGDSALYLCASSLRRTSGGWAVNEQFFGPGTRLTVL.

This clonotype was counted at least ten times. The V and J genes are TRBV7-2 and TRBJ1-2, with 7 bases aligning to TRBD1. CDR3 length equals 16 residues. Unmatched junction bases numbered 13, after V lost 4 bases and J lost 5 bases. From germline, CDR1 is SGHTA and CDR2 FQGNSA. The CDR3, as DNA: TGTGCCAGCAGCTCTTTCAAGGGGGCTGGGCTATATGGCTACACCTTC. It encodes CASSSFKGAGLYGYTF. The variable domain in full, completed from reference TRBV7-2 and TRBJ1-2, reads GAGVSQSPSNKVTEKGKDVELRCDPISGHTALYWYRQSLGQGLEFLIYFQGNSAPDKSGLPSDRFSAERTGGSVSTLTIQRTQQEDSAVYLCASSSFKGAGLYGYTFGSGTRLTVV.

This clonotype has more than one count but fewer than ten. The CDR3 does not end in the conserved phenylalanine or tryptophan, so this is likely a read error. J is TRBJ2-7 and V is TRBV2, with D perhaps TRBD1 (5 bases). CDR3 size: 17 residues. With 6 bases removed from V and 3 bases from J, the gap between germline ends came to 24 bases. Germline CDR1 and CDR2: SNHLY and FYNNEI. CDR3 in amino acids: CASRAMLLQVDNYEQYL. CDR3 sequence (DNA): TGTGCCAGCAGGGCTATGCTCCTACAGGTGGATAACTACGAGCAGTACCTC.

To note about this clonotype: A much larger clonotype is one base distant, so this may be a read error. V usage is TRBV5-1 and J usage is TRBJ2-2; maybe TRBD2 (6 bases). CDR1 is SGHRS and CDR2 is YFSETQ in the germline V gene. There are 12 residues in the CDR3. CDR3 bases: TGCGCCAGCAGCTTGAACGGCGGGAAGCTGTTTTTT. Its translation is CASSLNGGKLFF.

This clonotype was seen at least ten times. CDR3 coding DNA: TGTGCCAGCAGCCCCGGGGGGTACAGCTCCTACGAGCAGTACTTC. As protein: CASSPGGYSSYEQYF. J is TRBJ2-7 and V is TRBV6-1, with 7 nucleotides matching TRBD2. Trimming took 6 bases from V and 0 from J; bases not matched to a gene: 8. Germline CDR1 MNHNS, CDR2 SASEGT. The CDR3 sequence is 15 residues long.

This clonotype was observed at least ten times. The rearrangement joins TRBV7-3 to TRBJ2-2; either TRBD1 or TRBD2 may fit D (5 bases each). Germline CDR1 and CDR2: SGHTA and FQGTGA. The CDR3 sequence is 17 residues long. Trimming pared 2 bases from V and 0 bases from J, leaving 13 bases between. The CDR3 spells CASSLVPGATNTGELFF. The CDR3 DNA follows: TGTGCCAGCAGCTTAGTTCCCGGGGCTACGAACACCGGGGAGCTGTTTTTT.

This clonotype was counted at least ten times. The gene calls are TRBV7-9 and TRBJ2-7; TRBD1 matches 7 bases. The CDR3 extends over 14 amino acids. Germline V CDR1 and CDR2: SEHNR, FQNEAQ (reference sequence). J lost 5 bases, V lost 3 bases, and 7 bases had no gene match. CDR3 in amino acids: CASSFTGAVNEQYF. Written as DNA, the CDR3 is TGTGCCAGCAGCTTTACAGGGGCTGTCAACGAGCAGTACTTC.

In DNA form, the CDR3 reads TGTGCCAGCAGTTTGCTGACAGGGGGGAACACCGGGGAGCTGTTTTTT. It yields the protein CASSLLTGGNTGELFF. The V and J genes are TRBV28 and TRBJ2-2; 9 nucleotides agree with TRBD1. Unmatched junction bases numbered 3, after V lost 3 bases and J lost 1 base. There are 16 residues in the CDR3. Germline CDR1 and CDR2: MDHEN and SYDVKM.

About this clonotype itself: Just one base apart from a much larger clone, this may be a read error. The chain recombines TRBV6-1 with TRBJ1-3, with D maybe TRBD1 (5 bases). Per the germline V gene, CDR1 is MNHNS and CDR2 is SASEGT. This CDR3 has 13 residues. The germline V and J ends were trimmed by 1 base and 9 bases, with 10 bases remaining between them. This CDR3 reads CASSEVRRGTIYF. The CDR3 DNA reads as TGTGCCAGCAGTGAAGTCAGAAGGGGCACCATATATTTT.

In its sample, this clonotype was seen many times. The rearrangement links TRBV6-2 or TRBV6-3 to TRBJ2-7, with 7 nucleotides matching TRBD1. Trimming took 7 bases from V and 2 from J; bases not matched to a gene: 2. The V gene's germline CDR1 is MNHEY and CDR2 SVGEGT. The CDR3 consists of 12 residues. CDR3 loop: CASNDRAYEQYF. CDR3 DNA sequence: TGTGCCAGCAATGACAGGGCCTACGAGCAGTACTTC.

This clonotype was observed a handful of times. A read error is possible here, since a much larger clone lies one base away. The gene calls are TRBV20-1 and TRBJ2-7; tentative D call: TRBD1 (6 bases). The germline V gene encodes CDR1 DFQATT and CDR2 SNEGSKA (reference sequence). The CDR3 consists of 12 residues. CDR3 sequence (DNA): TGCAGTGTTAGAGACACAGGGCGGGAGCAGTACTTC. This encodes CSVRDTGREQYF.

This clonotype was found a few times. J is TRBJ2-6 and V is TRBV3-1; D assignment may be TRBD1 or TRBD2 (5 bases each). The CDR3 runs 14 residues. V lost 2 bases and J 4 bases, leaving 6 bases between the germline ends. The germline CDR1 and CDR2 sequences are LGHDT and YNNKEL (reference sequence). This CDR3 reads CASSQRDGANVLTF. The CDR3 DNA reads as TGTGCCAGCAGCCAAAGGGACGGGGCCAACGTCCTGACTTTC. Combining the CDR3 with reference TRBV3-1 and TRBJ2-6 gives the whole variable domain DTAVSQTPKYLVTQMGNDKSIKCEQNLGHDTMYWYKQDSKKFLKIMFSYNNKELIINETVPNRFSPKSPDKAHLNLHINSLELGDSAVYFCASSQRDGANVLTFGAGSRLTVL.

This clonotype was observed at least ten times. V gene TRBV3-1 combines with J gene TRBJ2-1; no clear D. The germline V gene encodes CDR1 LGHDT and CDR2 YNNKEL (reference sequence). This CDR3 has 13 residues. Trimming removed 1 base at V and 12 bases at J, with 13 bases between. The CDR3 nucleotides are TGTGCCAGCAGCCAAGCCGCCGTGTGGGGGCAGTTCTTC. Its translation: CASSQAAVWGQFF.

This clonotype occurred a few times. This sequence joins TRBV11-2 and TRBJ2-2; the match to TRBD2 covers 9 bases. The germline CDR1 and CDR2 sequences are SGHAT and FQNNGV. This CDR3 contains 19 residues. Trimming at V came to 4 bases and at J to 0 bases, leaving 12 bases not matched to a gene. CDR3 nucleotide sequence: TGTGCCAGCAGCTCCTTACCCCCCGGACTAGCGCCGAACACCGGGGAGCTGTTTTTT. It codes for CASSSLPPGLAPNTGELFF.

This clonotype was detected many times. The V gene is TRBV12-3 or TRBV12-4, the J gene TRBJ2-3; the D is unclear. V lost 5 bases and J 2 bases, leaving 8 bases between the germline ends. The CDR3 covers 13 residues. The CDR3 loop reads CASSRGTTDTQYF. CDR3 sequence (DNA): TGTGCCAGCAGTCGTGGCACCACAGATACGCAGTATTTT.

Concerning this clonotype: A much more abundant neighbour one base away suggests this may be a read error. The chain recombines TRBV6-1 with TRBJ1-2; 7 bases align to TRBD1. The length of the CDR3 is 17 residues. Germline V lookup: CDR1 MNHNS, CDR2 SASEGT. Trimming at V came to 5 bases and at J to 4 bases, leaving 16 bases not matched to a gene. CDR3 in amino acids: CASSRNRGGGQAYGYTF. DNA for the CDR3: TGTGCCAGCAGTAGGAATAGGGGGGGTGGACAGGCCTATGGCTACACCTTC.

This clonotype was seen ten or more times. V usage is TRBV6-5 and J usage is TRBJ1-2, with 8 bases identical to TRBD1. This CDR3 is 15 amino acids long. The ends lost 0 bases at V and 8 bases at J; junction bases unmatched: 8. Germline V lookup: CDR1 MNHEY, CDR2 SVGAGI. This chain's CDR3 is CASSYSDRGLDGYTF. Here the CDR3 DNA reads TGTGCCAGCAGTTACTCAGACAGGGGCCTTGACGGCTACACCTTC.

This clonotype was recorded a few times. This may be a read error, as it is one base from a much larger clone. The CDR3 DNA is TGTGCCACCAGTGATTCCTCTCTCTTCAGGGGCAGAGGGGTGGACGAGGAGACCCAGTACTTC. Its translation is CATSDSSLFRGRGVDEETQYF. The rearrangement uses TRBV24-1 and TRBJ2-5; D possibly corresponds to TRBD1 (6 bases). Germline lookup yields CDR1 KGHDR and CDR2 SFDVKD. V lost 2 bases, J lost 5 bases, and 32 bases lay in between. This CDR3 comprises 21 residues.

In this sample, this clonotype turned up many times. The chain combines TRBV20-1 with TRBJ2-3; TRBD2 agrees at 10 bases. Germline assignment: CDR1 DFQATT and CDR2 SNEGSKA (reference sequence). The V segment lost 3 bases and the J segment 5 bases; nucleotides outside the gene matches: 8. CDR3 length: 15 amino acids. CDR3 DNA sequence: TGCAGTGCTAGCAAGCCTAGCGGGAGCTTAGATACGCAGTATTTT. Protein: CSASKPSGSLDTQYF.